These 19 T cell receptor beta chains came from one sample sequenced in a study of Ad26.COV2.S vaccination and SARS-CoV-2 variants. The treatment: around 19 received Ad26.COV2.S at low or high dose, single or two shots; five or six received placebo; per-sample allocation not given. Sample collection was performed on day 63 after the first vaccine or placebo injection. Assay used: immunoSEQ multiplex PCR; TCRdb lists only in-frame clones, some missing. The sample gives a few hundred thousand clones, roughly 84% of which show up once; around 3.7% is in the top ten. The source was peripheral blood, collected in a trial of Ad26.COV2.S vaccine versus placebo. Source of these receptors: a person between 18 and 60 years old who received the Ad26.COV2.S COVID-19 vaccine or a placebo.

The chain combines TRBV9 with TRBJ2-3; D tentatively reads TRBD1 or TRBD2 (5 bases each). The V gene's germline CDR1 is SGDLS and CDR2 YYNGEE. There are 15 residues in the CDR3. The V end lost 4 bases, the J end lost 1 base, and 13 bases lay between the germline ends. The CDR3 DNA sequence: TGTGCCAGCAGCACACCCCAGGGAGGCACAGATACGCAGTATTTT. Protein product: CASSTPQGGTDTQYF.

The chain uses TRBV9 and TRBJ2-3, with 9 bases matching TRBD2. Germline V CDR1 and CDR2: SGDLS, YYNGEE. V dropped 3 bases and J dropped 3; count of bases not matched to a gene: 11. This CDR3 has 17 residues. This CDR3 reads CASSAQGLAGDTDTQYF. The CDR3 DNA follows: TGTGCCAGCAGCGCTCAGGGGTTAGCGGGGGATACAGATACGCAGTATTTT.

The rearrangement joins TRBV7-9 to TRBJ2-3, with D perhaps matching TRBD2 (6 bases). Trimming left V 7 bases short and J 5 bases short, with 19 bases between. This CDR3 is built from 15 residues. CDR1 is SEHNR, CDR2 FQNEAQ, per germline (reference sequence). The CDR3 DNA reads TGTGCCAGCACCAACACTAGCCGGGGGTTAGATACGCAGTATTTT. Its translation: CASTNTSRGLDTQYF.

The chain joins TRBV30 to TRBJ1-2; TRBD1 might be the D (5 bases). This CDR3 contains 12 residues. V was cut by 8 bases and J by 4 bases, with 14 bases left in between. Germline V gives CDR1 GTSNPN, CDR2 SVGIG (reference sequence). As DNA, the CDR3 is TGTGCCGGTTCAGGGACTGGCTATGGCTACACCTTC. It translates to CAGSGTGYGYTF.

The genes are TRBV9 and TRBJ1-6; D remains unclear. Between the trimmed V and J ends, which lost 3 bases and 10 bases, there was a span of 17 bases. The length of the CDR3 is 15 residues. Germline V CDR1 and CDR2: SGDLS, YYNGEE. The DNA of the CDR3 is TGTGCCAGCAGCGCCAGATCGGTAAAGGGCTCACCCCTCCACTTT. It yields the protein CASSARSVKGSPLHF. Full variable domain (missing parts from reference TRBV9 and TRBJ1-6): DSGVTQTPKHLITATGQRVTLRCSPRSGDLSVYWYQQSLDQGLQFLIQYYNGEERAKGNILERFSAQQFPDLHSELNLSSLELGDSALYFCASSARSVKGSPLHFGNGTRLTVT.

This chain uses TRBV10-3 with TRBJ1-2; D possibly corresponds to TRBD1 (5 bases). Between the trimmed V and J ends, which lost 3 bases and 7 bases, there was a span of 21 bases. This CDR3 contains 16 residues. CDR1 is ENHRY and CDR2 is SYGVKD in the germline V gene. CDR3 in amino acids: CAISDLIGRREGGYTF. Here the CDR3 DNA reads TGTGCCATCAGTGACCTGATAGGGCGCAGGGAAGGTGGCTACACCTTC.

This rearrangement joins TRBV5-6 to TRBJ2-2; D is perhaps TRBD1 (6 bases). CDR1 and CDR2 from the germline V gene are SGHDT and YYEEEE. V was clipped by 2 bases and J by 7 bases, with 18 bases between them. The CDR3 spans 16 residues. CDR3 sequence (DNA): TGTGCCAGCAGCTTAGAACAGGGCTATACCTTCGGGGAGCTGTTTTTT. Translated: CASSLEQGYTFGELFF.

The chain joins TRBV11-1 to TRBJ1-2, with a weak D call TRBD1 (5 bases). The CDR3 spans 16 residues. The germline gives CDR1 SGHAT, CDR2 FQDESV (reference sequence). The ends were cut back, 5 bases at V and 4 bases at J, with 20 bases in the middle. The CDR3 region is CASSPTPGSQTYGYTF. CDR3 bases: TGTGCCAGCAGCCCTACCCCAGGGAGTCAAACCTATGGCTACACCTTC.

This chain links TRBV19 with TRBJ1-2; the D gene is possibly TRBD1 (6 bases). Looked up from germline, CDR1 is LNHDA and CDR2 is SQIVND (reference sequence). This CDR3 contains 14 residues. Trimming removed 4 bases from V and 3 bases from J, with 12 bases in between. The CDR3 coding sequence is TGTGCCAGTAGTAGTGACAGGAGGGACTATGGCTACACCTTC. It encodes CASSSDRRDYGYTF.

CDR3 coding DNA: TGTGCCAGCAGTTATGGGACAAATGGCTACACCTTC. It specifies CASSYGTNGYTF. The V and J genes are TRBV28 and TRBJ1-2; D is possibly TRBD1 (6 bases). Germline CDR1 and CDR2: MDHEN and SYDVKM. The CDR3 runs 12 residues. V lost 4 bases, J lost 6 bases, and 9 bases lay in between.

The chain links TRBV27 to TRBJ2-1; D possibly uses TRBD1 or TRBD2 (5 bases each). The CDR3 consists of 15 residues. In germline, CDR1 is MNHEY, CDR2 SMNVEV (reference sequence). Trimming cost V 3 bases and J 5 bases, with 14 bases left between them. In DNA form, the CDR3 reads TGTGCCAGCAGTTTGCCGGGACCTTATGACAATGAGCAGTTCTTC. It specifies CASSLPGPYDNEQFF.

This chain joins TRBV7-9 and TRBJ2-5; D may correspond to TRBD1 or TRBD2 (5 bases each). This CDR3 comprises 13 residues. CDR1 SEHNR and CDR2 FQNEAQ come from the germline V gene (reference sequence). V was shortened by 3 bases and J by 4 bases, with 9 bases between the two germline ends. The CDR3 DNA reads TGTGCCAGCAGCTTTGGGGGAATAGAGACCCAGTACTTC. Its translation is CASSFGGIETQYF. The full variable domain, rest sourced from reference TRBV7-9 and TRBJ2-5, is DTGVSQNPRHKITKRGQNVTFRCDPISEHNRLYWYRQTLGQGPEFLTYFQNEAQLEKSRLLSDRFSAERPKGSFSTLEIQRTEQGDSAMYLCASSFGGIETQYFGPGTRLLVL.

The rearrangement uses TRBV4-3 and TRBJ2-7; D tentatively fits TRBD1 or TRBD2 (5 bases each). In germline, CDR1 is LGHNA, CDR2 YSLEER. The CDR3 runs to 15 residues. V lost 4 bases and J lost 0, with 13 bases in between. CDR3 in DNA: TGCGCCAGCAGCCCAGGGACGGGCAGCTCCTACGAGCAGTACTTC. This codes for CASSPGTGSSYEQYF.

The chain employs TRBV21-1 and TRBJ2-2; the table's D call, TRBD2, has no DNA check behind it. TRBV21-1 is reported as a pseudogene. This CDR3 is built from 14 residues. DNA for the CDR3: TGTGCCAGCATTACTAGCGGGGGGGCCGGGGAGCTGTTTTTT. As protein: CASITSGGAGELFF.

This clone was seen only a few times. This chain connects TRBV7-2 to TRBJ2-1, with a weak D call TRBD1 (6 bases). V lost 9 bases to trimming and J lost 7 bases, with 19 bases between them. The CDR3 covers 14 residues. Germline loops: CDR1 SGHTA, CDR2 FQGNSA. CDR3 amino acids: CASGPIRGRNEQFF. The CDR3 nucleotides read TGTGCCAGTGGCCCGATTAGGGGGAGAAATGAGCAGTTCTTC.

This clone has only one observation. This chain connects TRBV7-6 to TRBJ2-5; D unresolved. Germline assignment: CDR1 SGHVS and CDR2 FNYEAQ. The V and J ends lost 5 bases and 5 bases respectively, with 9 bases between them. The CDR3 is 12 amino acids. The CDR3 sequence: CASSQGRETQYF. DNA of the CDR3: TGTGCCAGCAGCCAAGGTCGTGAGACCCAGTACTTC.

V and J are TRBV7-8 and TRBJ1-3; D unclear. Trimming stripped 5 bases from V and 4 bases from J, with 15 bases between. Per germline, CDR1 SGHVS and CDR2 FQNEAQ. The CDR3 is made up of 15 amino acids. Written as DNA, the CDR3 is TGTGCCAGCAGCCCCACGCGAAGTTGGGGAAACACCATATATTTT. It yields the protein CASSPTRSWGNTIYF.

The CDR3 region has the DNA TGTGCCAGCAGCGCACAGGGGGCGTTCACTAACTATGGCTACACCTTC. The encoded protein is CASSAQGAFTNYGYTF. This chain links TRBV6-2 or TRBV6-3 with TRBJ1-2; 9 bases are shared with TRBD1. V lost 6 bases to trimming and J lost 0 bases; unmatched junction nucleotides: 8. The CDR3 runs 16 residues. Germline assignment: CDR1 MNHEY and CDR2 SVGEGT.

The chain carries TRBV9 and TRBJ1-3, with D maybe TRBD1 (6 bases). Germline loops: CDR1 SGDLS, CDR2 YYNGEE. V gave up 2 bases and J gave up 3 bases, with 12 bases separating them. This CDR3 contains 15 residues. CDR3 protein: CASSVQRGGGNTIYF. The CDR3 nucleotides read TGTGCCAGCAGCGTTCAAAGGGGGGGTGGAAACACCATATATTTT.